Following are 29 T cell receptor beta chains from one sample sequenced in a study of T cell changes during pregnancy in multiple sclerosis. Profiling relied on immunoSEQ multiplex PCR, and the TCRdb table lists in-frame clones only, not all of them. Of 38,000 or so clones in the sample, roughly 93% were seen once. The specimen was CD4+ T cells from peripheral blood mononuclear cells, collected in the second trimester of pregnancy. The receptors were gathered from a female donor with multiple sclerosis, enrolled in a pregnancy study.

The rearrangement joins TRBV7-9 to TRBJ2-6; tentatively, D is TRBD2 (5 bases). The V gene lost 3 bases and the J gene lost 0 bases, with 9 bases spanning the gap. Germline assignment: CDR1 SEHNR and CDR2 FQNEAQ (reference sequence). CDR3 length: 16 amino acids. CDR3 sequence (DNA): TGTGCCAGCAGCTTCCACCGGGGCTCTGGGGCCAACGTCCTGACTTTC. It is translated as CASSFHRGSGANVLTF.

The rearrangement joins TRBV29-1 to TRBJ2-1, with 11 bases identical to TRBD2. The CDR3 consists of 15 residues. The germline V gene encodes CDR1 SQVTM and CDR2 ANQGSEA. V lost 5 bases, J lost 5 bases, and 8 bases stayed unmatched. The CDR3 is CSVCYSGRANNEQFF. CDR3 nucleotide sequence: TGCAGCGTTTGCTATAGCGGGAGGGCCAACAATGAGCAGTTCTTC.

This clone was counted once. The rearrangement joins TRBV4-1 to TRBJ2-1, with D perhaps TRBD2 (6 bases). V gave up 2 bases and J gave up 2 bases, with 16 bases separating them. This CDR3 comprises 17 residues. Germline lookup yields CDR1 MGHRA and CDR2 YSYEKL. The CDR3 DNA is TGCGCCAGCAGCCAACTTTCGGGACTTGCAACCTACAATGAGCAGTTCTTC. Protein product: CASSQLSGLATYNEQFF.

The V gene is TRBV19, the J gene TRBJ1-2; 11 bases are shared with TRBD1. This CDR3 spans 20 amino acids. Germline V gene lookup returns CDR1 LNHDA and CDR2 SQIVND (reference sequence). V was pared by 5 bases and J by 0 bases, with 17 bases of the junction left unmatched. CDR3 sequence (DNA): TGTGCCAGTAGTGTCGGGACAGGGGGATGGATTTCCCCCTCTAACTATGGCTACACCTTC. Amino acid sequence: CASSVGTGGWISPSNYGYTF.

The rearrangement joins TRBV27 to TRBJ2-7; maybe TRBD2 (6 bases). The CDR3 runs 13 residues. V lost 9 bases to trimming and J lost 0 bases, with 12 bases between them. Germline CDR1 is MNHEY and CDR2 is SMNVEV (reference sequence). CDR3 DNA sequence: TGTGCCAGTACCGGGACTGGCTCCTACGAGCAGTACTTC. This translates into CASTGTGSYEQYF.

The chain is built from TRBV5-4 and TRBJ2-2, with 7 bases aligning to TRBD2. Trimming cost V 5 bases and J 0 bases; bases outside gene matches: 7. Looked up from germline, CDR1 is SGHNT and CDR2 is YYREEE (reference sequence). The CDR3 spans 16 residues. The CDR3 bases are TGTGCCAGCAGAGGAGCCGGGACTACGAACACCGGGGAGCTGTTTTTT. This sequence encodes CASRGAGTTNTGELFF. Filled out from reference TRBV5-4 and TRBJ2-2, the complete variable domain reads ETGVTQSPTHLIKTRGQQVTLRCSSQSGHNTVSWYQQALGQGPQFIFQYYREEENGRGNFPPRFSGLQFPNYSSELNVNALELDDSALYLCASRGAGTTNTGELFFGEGSRLTVL.

As regards this clone: A read error may produce the germline difference seen at one junction end. V and J are TRBV7-9 and TRBJ2-7, with 7 bases fitting TRBD2. The CDR3 length is 14 residues. Per the germline V gene, CDR1 is SEHNR and CDR2 is FQNEAQ (reference sequence). CDR3 residues: CASSSYLGREKEAF. CDR3 nucleotide sequence: TGTGCCAGCAGCTCATATCTAGGGCGGGAGAAAGAAGCTTTC.

The chain recombines TRBV4-2 with TRBJ1-1, with TRBD1 matching 7 bases. Germline assignment: CDR1 LGHNA and CDR2 YNFKEQ. The trim removed 3 bases at V and 10 bases at J, leaving 11 bases unmatched. This CDR3 is built from 14 residues. CDR3 sequence (DNA): TGTGCCAGCAGCCAGAGACAGGGATTGGAAGGAGCTTTCTTT. Translating gives CASSQRQGLEGAFF.

The chain combines TRBV30 with TRBJ1-1, with 7 bases fitting TRBD1. V lost 0 bases and J lost 3; bases outside the gene matches: 1. The CDR3 is made up of 13 amino acids. CDR1 GTSNPN and CDR2 SVGIG come from the germline V gene (reference sequence). CDR3 protein: CAWSVDRDTEAFF. The DNA of the CDR3 is TGTGCCTGGAGTGTAGACAGGGACACTGAAGCTTTCTTT.

This clone occurred once. The rearrangement uses TRBV27 and TRBJ2-1, with 14 bases lining up with TRBD2. CDR3 length: 15 residues. Per the germline V gene, CDR1 is MNHEY and CDR2 is SMNVEV (reference sequence). Trimming removed 4 bases from V and 14 bases from J; junction bases left unmatched: 10. The CDR3 DNA reads as TGTGCCAGCAGTTACCGTCCCGGGACTAGCGGGAGAGAGTTCTTC. Protein: CASSYRPGTSGREFF.

The V gene is TRBV6-6, the J gene TRBJ1-1, with D possibly being TRBD1 (5 bases). This CDR3 contains 15 residues. The V end lost 2 bases, the J end lost 6 bases, and 16 bases lay between the germline ends. Germline V gene sequence: CDR1 MNHNY, CDR2 SVGAGI (reference sequence). CDR3 sequence (DNA): TGTGCCAGCAGTTACGCAACAGGAGGGCCCCCTGAAGCTTTCTTT. Its translation is CASSYATGGPPEAFF.

The V call is TRBV5-1, the J call TRBJ1-2; D is perhaps TRBD1 (6 bases). V lost 4 bases, J lost 6 bases, and 10 bases lay in between. This CDR3 comprises 12 residues. Germline lookup yields CDR1 SGHRS and CDR2 YFSETQ. DNA for the CDR3: TGCGCCAGCAGCGCGGGGGCGCATGGCTACACCTTC. This translates into CASSAGAHGYTF.

In its sample, this clone was seen once. This chain links TRBV4-1 with TRBJ1-2; no clear D gene. From germline, CDR1 is MGHRA and CDR2 YSYEKL. The CDR3 is made up of 12 amino acids. Trimming took 0 bases from V and 8 from J, leaving 7 bases between them. This chain's CDR3 is CASSQDLEGYTF. CDR3 coding DNA: TGCGCCAGCAGCCAAGATCTAGAAGGCTACACCTTC.

The chain carries TRBV5-4 and TRBJ2-2; D remains unclear. The V and J ends lost 2 bases and 1 base respectively, with 6 bases between them. CDR1 is SGHNT and CDR2 is YYREEE in the germline V gene (reference sequence). This CDR3 contains 14 residues. The CDR3 reads CASSFQRNTGELFF. CDR3 DNA: TGTGCCAGCAGCTTCCAGCGGAACACCGGGGAGCTGTTTTTT.

The CDR3 DNA follows: TGTGCCAGCACCAACGAGGGGACCCAGTACTTC. Translating gives CASTNEGTQYF. This chain connects TRBV6-5 to TRBJ2-5, with D possibly TRBD2 on 5 matching bases. The CDR3 has 11 amino acids. Germline V gives CDR1 MNHEY, CDR2 SVGAGI. Deletions cut 7 bases from V and 7 bases from J, with 10 bases between.

J is TRBJ2-3 and V is TRBV6-6; the match to TRBD2 covers 12 bases. The CDR3 loop spans 16 amino acids. V shed 6 bases and J 2 bases; nucleotides not matched to a gene: 6. Germline lookup yields CDR1 MNHNY and CDR2 SVGAGI (reference sequence). In DNA form, the CDR3 reads TGTGCCAGCAGGATCCTAGCGGGGGGGCCCACAGATACGCAGTATTTT. Its protein is CASRILAGGPTDTQYF.

V is TRBV5-4 and J is TRBJ2-3; D uncertain. Germline CDR1 reads SGHNT; CDR2 reads YYREEE (reference sequence). The CDR3 runs 16 residues. Trimming left V 0 bases short and J 0 bases short, with 11 bases between. CDR3 protein: CASSLANGLSTDTQYF. In nucleotides, the CDR3 is TGTGCCAGCAGCTTGGCCAACGGGTTGAGCACAGATACGCAGTATTTT.

This clone appeared a single time. The rearrangement uses TRBV7-3 and TRBJ2-3; no firm D call. CDR3 length: 13 residues. Germline CDR1 is SGHTA and CDR2 is FQGTGA. V lost 5 bases to trimming and J lost 7 bases, with 13 bases between them. The CDR3 loop is CASSTAERNTQYF. As DNA, the CDR3 is TGTGCCAGCAGCACCGCAGAGAGGAATACGCAGTATTTT. Variable domain in full (rest from reference TRBV7-3 and TRBJ2-3): GAGVSQTPSNKVTEKGKYVELRCDPISGHTALYWYRQSLGQGPEFLIYFQGTGAADDSGLPNDRFFAVRPEGSVSTLKIQRTERGDSAVYLCASSTAERNTQYFGPGTRLTVL.

This chain connects TRBV27 to TRBJ2-4, with TRBD2 matching 7 bases. The germline V gene has CDR1 MNHEY and CDR2 SMNVEV (reference sequence). The ends lost 1 base at V and 4 bases at J; junction bases unmatched: 1. CDR3 length: 14 amino acids. The CDR3 bases are TGTGCCAGCAGTTTATTGGGGGGGAAAAACATTCAGTACTTC. It specifies CASSLLGGKNIQYF.

V is TRBV5-4 and J is TRBJ2-1, with 9 bases matching TRBD1. V lost 2 bases and J lost 9; bases outside the gene matches: 6. Germline V gene lookup returns CDR1 SGHNT and CDR2 YYREEE (reference sequence). The CDR3 spans 14 residues. CDR3 sequence: CASSFRRQGGEQFF. The CDR3 DNA sequence: TGTGCCAGCAGCTTCCGTCGACAGGGGGGTGAGCAGTTCTTC. The full variable domain, completed using reference TRBV5-4 and TRBJ2-1, is ETGVTQSPTHLIKTRGQQVTLRCSSQSGHNTVSWYQQALGQGPQFIFQYYREEENGRGNFPPRFSGLQFPNYSSELNVNALELDDSALYLCASSFRRQGGEQFFGPGTRLTVL.

The V call is TRBV20-1, the J call TRBJ1-2; D remains unclear. V gave up 6 bases and J gave up 7 bases, with 12 bases separating them. The CDR3 has 11 residues. CDR1 DFQATT and CDR2 SNEGSKA come from the germline V gene (reference sequence). The CDR3, as DNA: TGCAGTGCCAGCGGGGAATCTGGCTACACCTTC. Protein sequence: CSASGESGYTF.

J is TRBJ1-5 and V is TRBV19; 9 nucleotides agree with TRBD1. The CDR3 sequence is 16 residues long. CDR1 is LNHDA and CDR2 is SQIVND in the germline V gene (reference sequence). V lost 5 bases and J lost 4; bases outside the gene matches: 9. The CDR3 region has the DNA TGTGCCAGTAGTCCTCTGACAGGGGGTAGGAATCAGCCCCAGCATTTT. This translates into CASSPLTGGRNQPQHF.

Here the CDR3 reads CATRGSDLKAGELFF. The CDR3, as DNA: TGTGCCACCCGGGGATCCGACCTCAAGGCCGGGGAGCTGTTTTTT. This chain connects TRBV19 to TRBJ2-2; D may be TRBD2 (5 bases). Trimming shortened V by 10 bases and J by 6 bases, and 21 bases separated the two germline ends. Germline V gene data show CDR1 as LNHDA and CDR2 as SQIVND (reference sequence). The CDR3 consists of 15 residues.

This chain uses TRBV7-3 with TRBJ2-1; D may be TRBD2 (7 bases). Germline CDR1 and CDR2: SGHTA and FQGTGA. With 7 bases removed from V and 0 bases from J, the gap between germline ends came to 16 bases. The CDR3 length is 16 residues. The CDR3 nucleotides are TGTGCCAGCAACCAAAGGGGGGGGAGCTCCTACAATGAGCAGTTCTTC. Protein product: CASNQRGGSSYNEQFF.

This chain links TRBV5-1 with TRBJ1-4; 9 bases are shared with TRBD1. CDR3 size: 14 residues. Losses at the gene ends were 1 base for V and 8 bases for J; bases not matched to a gene: 3. The germline CDR1 and CDR2 sequences are SGHRS and YFSETQ. The CDR3 is CASSLRTGEEKLFF. CDR3 DNA: TGCGCCAGCAGCTTGAGGACAGGGGAGGAAAAACTGTTTTTT.

The CDR3 DNA is TGCGCCAGCAGCTTGGCCAACAGGGCTGTCGGGGAGCTGTTTTTT. It translates to CASSLANRAVGELFF. The chain is built from TRBV5-1 and TRBJ2-2; TRBD1 is a possible D gene (6 bases). The CDR3 sequence is 15 residues long. CDR1 and CDR2 from the germline V gene are SGHRS and YFSETQ. V was shortened by 0 bases and J by 7 bases, with 13 bases between the two germline ends.

The chain employs TRBV4-1 and TRBJ2-5; 11 nucleotides align to TRBD2. V lost 1 base to trimming and J lost 2 bases; unmatched junction nucleotides: 3. This CDR3 is built from 16 residues. Germline V lookup: CDR1 MGHRA, CDR2 YSYEKL. As DNA, the CDR3 is TGCGCCAGCAGCCAAGCGGTAGCGGGAGGGCAAGAGACCCAGTACTTC. Its translation is CASSQAVAGGQETQYF.

There are a few counts of this clone. The gene calls are TRBV4-1 and TRBJ1-6, with D hard to call. CDR1 and CDR2 from the germline V gene are MGHRA and YSYEKL. The CDR3 sequence is 12 residues long. The germline V and J ends were trimmed by 2 bases and 7 bases, with 3 bases remaining between them. The CDR3 DNA reads as TGCGCCAGCAGCCAACAGAATTCACCCCTCCACTTT. It yields the protein CASSQQNSPLHF.

The chain employs TRBV5-5 and TRBJ2-7; unclear D gene. Germline V gives CDR1 SGHKS, CDR2 YYEKEE (reference sequence). This CDR3 is 15 amino acids long. Trimming cost V 1 base and J 0 bases, with 11 bases left between them. The CDR3 DNA reads as TGTGCCAGCAGCTTGAGTCTCCGAGCCTCCTACGAGCAGTACTTC. This gives the protein CASSLSLRASYEQYF.